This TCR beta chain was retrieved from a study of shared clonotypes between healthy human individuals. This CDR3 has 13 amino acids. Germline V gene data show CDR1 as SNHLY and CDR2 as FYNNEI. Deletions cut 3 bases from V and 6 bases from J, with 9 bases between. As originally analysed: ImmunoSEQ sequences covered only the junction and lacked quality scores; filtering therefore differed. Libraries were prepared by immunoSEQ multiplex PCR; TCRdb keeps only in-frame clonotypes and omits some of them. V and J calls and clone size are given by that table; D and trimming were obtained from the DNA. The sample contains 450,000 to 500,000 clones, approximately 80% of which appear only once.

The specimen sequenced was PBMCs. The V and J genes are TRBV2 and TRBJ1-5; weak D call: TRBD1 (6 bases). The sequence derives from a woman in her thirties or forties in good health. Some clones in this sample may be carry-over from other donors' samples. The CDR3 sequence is CASSDEGGQPQHF. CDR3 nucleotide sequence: TGTGCCAGCAGTGACGAAGGGGGTCAGCCCCAGCATTTT. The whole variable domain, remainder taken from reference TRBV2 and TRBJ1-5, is EPEVTQTPSHQVTQMGQEVILRCVPISNHLYFYWYRQILGQKVEFLVSFYNNEISEKSEIFDDQFSVERPDGSNFTLKIRSTKLEDSAMYFCASSDEGGQPQHFGDGTRLSIL.